This TCR beta chain emerged from a study of CD8 T cells in Susac syndrome. With random hexamers, roughly 0.45 to 1 ug RNA was reverse transcribed. TCRdb re-analysed the immunoSEQ multiplex PCR reads in MiXCR, keeping a single row per CDR3 protein. The data contain more than 200,000 distinct CDR3 sequences, around 93% of them singletons. Material: CD4+ T cells from PBMCs. The receptor's source is a human donor with multiple sclerosis.

CDR3 DNA: TGTGCCAGCAGGTCCCGACAGGACACCGGGGAGCTGTTTTTT. It yields the protein CASRSRQDTGELFF. The chain has TRBV6-6 and TRBJ2-2; perhaps TRBD1 as D (6 bases). This CDR3 is 14 amino acids long. Per the germline V gene, CDR1 is MNHNY and CDR2 is SVGAGI (reference sequence). Trimming removed 6 bases at V and 3 bases at J, with 11 bases between.